These 15 T cell receptor beta chains came from one sample sequenced in a study of control samples from healthy donors and cancer patients (dated by TCRdb to the early 2020s). Library prep was done by the immunoSEQ multiplex PCR assay. What TCRdb holds here is the immuneACCESS table cut down to in-frame rearrangements. Part of the clones is not present; checked against another copy, under half of the missing clones reflect an unresolved V gene, and the others are unexplained. Recorded for this sample are about 160,000 clones; 96% of them occurred a single time. The ten largest clonotypes hold over 0.9% of the sample. Sequencing input: blood. Receptors originate from a young woman in good health.

This chain uses TRBV4-2 with TRBJ2-1; 12 bases fit TRBD2. V shed 4 bases and J 12 bases; nucleotides not matched to a gene: 10. The CDR3 length is 15 residues. CDR1 LGHNA and CDR2 YNFKEQ come from the germline V gene. CDR3 loop: CASSLLAGGVEGQFF. The CDR3 bases are TGTGCCAGCAGCCTACTAGCGGGGGGCGTAGAGGGGCAGTTCTTC.

The genes are TRBV7-9 and TRBJ2-3; D is ambiguous. Germline V lookup: CDR1 SEHNR, CDR2 FQNEAQ (reference sequence). The ends were cut back, 6 bases at V and 1 base at J, with 8 bases in the middle. This CDR3 spans 13 amino acids. This CDR3 reads CASSPSGTDTQYF. The CDR3, as DNA: TGTGCCAGCAGTCCCTCGGGCACAGATACGCAGTATTTT.

The chain has TRBV4-1 and TRBJ1-2; D remains ambiguous. Trimming took off 3 bases at V and 4 bases at J, with 6 bases between the two ends. From germline, CDR1 is MGHRA and CDR2 YSYEKL. The CDR3 consists of 12 residues. CDR3 sequence: CASSQGTYGYTF. CDR3 sequence (DNA): TGCGCCAGCAGCCAGGGAACCTATGGCTACACCTTC.

The chain joins TRBV28 to TRBJ1-5; the D is unclear. Trimming took 5 bases from V and 6 from J, leaving 8 bases between them. Germline values: CDR1 MDHEN, CDR2 SYDVKM. The CDR3 consists of 12 residues. The CDR3 sequence is CASSTDFQPQHF. The CDR3 coding sequence is TGTGCCAGCAGTACCGATTTTCAGCCCCAGCATTTT.

V gene TRBV25-1 combines with J gene TRBJ1-6; 8 bases agree with TRBD1. The CDR3 covers 14 residues. Trimming at V came to 6 bases and at J to 5 bases, leaving 3 bases not matched to a gene. Germline values: CDR1 MGHDK, CDR2 SYGVNS. Written as DNA, the CDR3 is TGTGCCAGCAGAAGACAGGGGAATAATTCACCCCTCCACTTT. This translates into CASRRQGNNSPLHF. Together with reference TRBV25-1 and TRBJ1-6, the CDR3 gives the full variable domain: EADIYQTPRYLVIGTGKKITLECSQTMGHDKMYWYQQDPGMELHLIHYSYGVNSTEKGDLSSESTVSRIRTEHFPLTLESARPSHTSQYLCASRRQGNNSPLHFGNGTRLTVT.

The genes are TRBV6-5 and TRBJ1-1; TRBD1 might be the D (5 bases). Trimming took off 8 bases at V and 0 bases at J, with 16 bases between the two ends. Germline CDR1 is MNHEY and CDR2 is SVGAGI. The CDR3 is 15 residues long. In DNA, the CDR3 is TGTGCCAGCTCCCCCACGGGGGGAATGAACACTGAAGCTTTCTTT. It translates to CASSPTGGMNTEAFF.

The chain links TRBV27 to TRBJ2-3, with D perhaps matching TRBD2 (6 bases). The ends were cut back, 5 bases at V and 2 bases at J, with 20 bases in the middle. The CDR3 runs 17 residues. CDR1 MNHEY and CDR2 SMNVEV come from the germline V gene (reference sequence). The CDR3 coding sequence is TGTGCCAGCAGTAACCGGGACCCTACGGGGGACACAGATACGCAGTATTTT. Translation gives CASSNRDPTGDTDTQYF.

The chain couples TRBV2 to TRBJ2-3, with 13 bases lining up with TRBD2. CDR3 size: 15 residues. The germline V gene has CDR1 SNHLY and CDR2 FYNNEI. J lost 4 bases, V lost 4 bases, and 2 bases had no gene match. CDR3 amino acids: CASSGLAGGADTQYF. CDR3 coding DNA: TGTGCCAGCAGTGGACTAGCGGGAGGCGCAGATACGCAGTATTTT. Filled out from reference TRBV2 and TRBJ2-3, the complete variable domain reads EPEVTQTPSHQVTQMGQEVILRCVPISNHLYFYWYRQILGQKVEFLVSFYNNEISEKSEIFDDQFSVERPDGSNFTLKIRSTKLEDSAMYFCASSGLAGGADTQYFGPGTRLTVL.

In its sample, this clone was seen once. The chain combines TRBV10-3 with TRBJ2-7; D is perhaps TRBD2 (5 bases). CDR3 length equals 15 residues. V was shortened by 0 bases and J by 2 bases, with 11 bases between the two germline ends. The V gene's germline CDR1 is ENHRY and CDR2 SYGVKD. This chain's CDR3 is CAISESLVSTYEQYF. In DNA, the CDR3 is TGTGCCATCAGTGAGTCACTAGTTAGCACCTACGAGCAGTACTTC.

This chain joins TRBV2 and TRBJ1-6; 7 nucleotides agree with TRBD1. Germline CDR1 is SNHLY and CDR2 is FYNNEI. J lost 14 bases, V lost 6 bases, and 13 bases had no gene match. The CDR3 is 14 amino acids. The chain's CDR3 is CASRMPGQSLALHF. The CDR3, as DNA: TGTGCCAGCAGAATGCCGGGACAGAGTCTGGCCCTCCACTTT. The full variable domain, with the rest looked up from reference TRBV2 and TRBJ1-6, is EPEVTQTPSHQVTQMGQEVILRCVPISNHLYFYWYRQILGQKVEFLVSFYNNEISEKSEIFDDQFSVERPDGSNFTLKIRSTKLEDSAMYFCASRMPGQSLALHFGNGTRLTVT.

The rearrangement uses TRBV30 and TRBJ2-7, with 11 nucleotides matching TRBD2. Germline CDR1 and CDR2: GTSNPN and SVGIG (reference sequence). The junction had 18 bases not matched to a gene; V was cut back by 8 bases and J by 3 bases. This CDR3 has 17 residues. The CDR3 loop reads CARGIGTSGSRGYEQYF. In DNA, the CDR3 is TGTGCCCGGGGGATTGGGACTAGCGGATCCCGGGGCTACGAGCAGTACTTC.

This clone is a singleton in its sample. This same CDR3 is encoded by further DNA sequences in the sample. CDR3 sequence: CASSDRSSYNSPLHF. In nucleotides, the CDR3 is TGTGCCAGCAGTGATAGGAGCTCCTATAATTCACCCCTCCACTTT. The chain has TRBV2 and TRBJ1-6, with D hard to call. Germline assignment: CDR1 SNHLY and CDR2 FYNNEI. There are 15 residues in the CDR3. Trimming cost V 3 bases and J 0 bases, with 6 bases left between them.

The rearrangement links TRBV30 to TRBJ2-1; no reliable D call. In germline, CDR1 is GTSNPN, CDR2 SVGIG (reference sequence). This CDR3 comprises 19 residues. V dropped 2 bases and J dropped 0 bases, with 23 bases sitting between them. The CDR3, as DNA: TGTGCCTGGAGTCCCCCCTCCACGAGTCGAGCCCGCTCCTACAATGAGCAGTTCTTC. Translated, it gives CAWSPPSTSRARSYNEQFF.

The table lists this clone with a count of one. The J gene is TRBJ2-7, the V gene TRBV18, with 8 bases matching TRBD2. Germline CDR1 is KGHSH and CDR2 is LQKENI. V lost 4 bases to trimming and J lost 0 bases; unmatched junction nucleotides: 8. The CDR3 is 16 amino acids. In DNA form, the CDR3 reads TGTGCCAGCTCACTACTCCTAGCGGGCGTCTCCTACGAGCAGTACTTC. Translating it yields CASSLLLAGVSYEQYF.

In the case of this clone: This sample includes further DNA sequences coding for the same CDR3. The gene calls are TRBV2 and TRBJ2-1; 9 nucleotides agree with TRBD1. The CDR3 runs 13 residues. Per the germline V gene, CDR1 is SNHLY and CDR2 is FYNNEI. J lost 7 bases, V lost 6 bases, and 4 bases had no gene match. The DNA for the CDR3 is TGTGCCAGCAGCAGGGACAGGGTAAATGAGCAGTTCTTC. This sequence encodes CASSRDRVNEQFF.